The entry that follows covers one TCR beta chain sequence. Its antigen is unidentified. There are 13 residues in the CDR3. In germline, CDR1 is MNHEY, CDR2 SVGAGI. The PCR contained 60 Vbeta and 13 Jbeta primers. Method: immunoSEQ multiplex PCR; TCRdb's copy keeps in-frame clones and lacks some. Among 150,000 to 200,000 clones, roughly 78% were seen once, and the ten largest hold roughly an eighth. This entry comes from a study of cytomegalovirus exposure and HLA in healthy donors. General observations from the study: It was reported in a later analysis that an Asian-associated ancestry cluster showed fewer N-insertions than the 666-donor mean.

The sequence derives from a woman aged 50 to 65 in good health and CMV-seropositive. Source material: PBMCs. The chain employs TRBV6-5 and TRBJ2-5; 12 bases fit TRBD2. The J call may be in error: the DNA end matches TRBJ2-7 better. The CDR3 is CASRLAGGHEQYF. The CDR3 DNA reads TGTGCCAGCAGACTAGCGGGGGGCCACGAGCAGTACTTC.